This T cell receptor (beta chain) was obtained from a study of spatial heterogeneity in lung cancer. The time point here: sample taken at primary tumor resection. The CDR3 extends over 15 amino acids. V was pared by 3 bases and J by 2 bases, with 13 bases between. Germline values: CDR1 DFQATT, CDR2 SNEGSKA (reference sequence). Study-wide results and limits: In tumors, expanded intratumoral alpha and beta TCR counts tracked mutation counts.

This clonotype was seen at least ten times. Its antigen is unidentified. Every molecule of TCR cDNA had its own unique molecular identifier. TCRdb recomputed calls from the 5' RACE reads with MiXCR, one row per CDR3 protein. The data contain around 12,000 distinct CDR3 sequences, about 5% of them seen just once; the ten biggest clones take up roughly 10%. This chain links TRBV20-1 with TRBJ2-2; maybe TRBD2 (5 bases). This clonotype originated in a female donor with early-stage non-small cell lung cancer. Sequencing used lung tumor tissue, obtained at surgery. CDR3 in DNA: TGCAGTGCTAGGTTGTCGGGGATAAACACCGGGGAGCTGTTTTTT. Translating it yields CSARLSGINTGELFF.